This entry describes one TCR beta chain. The data were obtained in a study of shared clonotypes between healthy human individuals. Using immunoSEQ multiplex PCR, the repertoire was profiled, and TCRdb retains in-frame clones only, with some absent. Among 300,000 to 400,000 clones listed, more than 75% were seen once. Germline CDR1 reads SGDLS; CDR2 reads YYNGEE. The CDR3 is 14 amino acids. Trimming left V 0 bases short and J 1 base short, with 7 bases between. Sequenced input: memory CD8+ T cells sorted from blood. Subset of the sample: CD45RO+ cells pooled with CCR7-negative TemRA cells. The receptor comes from a man aged 18-30 years in good health. V gene TRBV9 combines with J gene TRBJ1-1; D unclear. The CDR3 DNA reads TGTGCCAGCAGCGTAGTTGCTGGGAACACTGAAGCTTTCTTT. Amino acid sequence: CASSVVAGNTEAFF.